One sample yielded the 28 T cell receptor beta chains listed below, sequenced in a study of T cells in Graves' hyperthyroidism and ophthalmopathy. The investigators amplified TCR beta CDR3 regions from RNA transcripts. Researchers ran a first-round RT-PCR on the TCR CDR3 using the HTBI primer set. TCRdb reprocessed the multiplex PCR reads with MiXCR, giving one entry per CDR3 protein. The top ten clones hold around 4% of a sample with hundreds of thousands of distinct CDR3 sequences, 14% to 15% of them seen once. The specimen was blood. Receptors were obtained from a woman aged 40 to 50 with Graves' ophthalmopathy.

This chain joins TRBV2 and TRBJ2-5, with a possible D match to TRBD1 (6 bases). Germline lookup yields CDR1 SNHLY and CDR2 FYNNEI. The CDR3 consists of 14 residues. V was shortened by 7 bases and J by 4 bases, with 16 bases between the two germline ends. CDR3 amino acids: CASNRDTPRETQYF. The CDR3 nucleotides read TGTGCCAGCAACCGGGACACTCCGAGAGAGACCCAGTACTTC.

J is TRBJ1-1 and V is TRBV6-2 or TRBV6-3, with D possibly being TRBD1 (5 bases). Germline CDR1 MNHEY, CDR2 SVGEGT. The V gene lost 6 bases and the J gene lost 5 bases, with 16 bases spanning the gap. The CDR3 has 14 residues. CDR3 bases: TGTGCCAGCAGAAGACTAGGGGCGAGGACTGAAGCTTTCTTT. It translates to CASRRLGARTEAFF.

This clonotype was observed a few times. The chain links TRBV18 to TRBJ1-1; D ambiguous. The ends were cut back, 3 bases at V and 3 bases at J, with 8 bases in the middle. This CDR3 contains 13 residues. Germline V gene lookup returns CDR1 KGHSH and CDR2 LQKENI. For the CDR3, the DNA is TGTGCCAGCTCACCGCGAACGGACACTGAAGCTTTCTTT. This translates into CASSPRTDTEAFF. Looking up the rest from reference TRBV18 and TRBJ1-1 gives the full variable domain: NAGVMQNPRHLVRRRGQEARLRCSPMKGHSHVYWYRQLPEEGLKFMVYLQKENIIDESGMPKERFSAEFPKEGPSILRIQQVVRGDSAAYFCASSPRTDTEAFFGQGTRLTVV.

The sample holds many counts of this clonotype. The chain links TRBV29-1 to TRBJ1-1; D uncertain. The V end lost 1 base, the J end lost 2 bases, and 26 bases lay between the germline ends. Germline CDR1 is SQVTM and CDR2 is ANQGSEA. This CDR3 is 19 amino acids long. For the CDR3, the DNA is TGCAGCGTTGAAGCCCAATCTATAACCTCGGGCCAAGCTAACACTGAAGCTTTCTTT. Translation gives CSVEAQSITSGQANTEAFF.

This clonotype was recorded many times. CDR3 residues: CASSLWGSEQYF. In DNA form, the CDR3 reads TGTGCCAGCAGCTTATGGGGCAGCGAGCAGTACTTC. The gene calls are TRBV7-8 and TRBJ2-7; D might be TRBD1 (5 bases). V was shortened by 2 bases and J by 6 bases, with 8 bases between the two germline ends. This CDR3 spans 12 amino acids. Germline CDR1 reads SGHVS; CDR2 reads FQNEAQ. The variable domain in full, with the rest retrieved from reference TRBV7-8 and TRBJ2-7, is GAGVSQSPRYKVAKRGQDVALRCDPISGHVSLFWYQQALGQGPEFLTYFQNEAQLDKSGLPSDRFFAERPEGSVSTLKIQRTQQEDSAVYLCASSLWGSEQYFGPGTRLTVT.

The gene calls are TRBV20-1 and TRBJ2-5, with D uncertain. Germline CDR1 and CDR2: DFQATT and SNEGSKA (reference sequence). V was shortened by 3 bases and J by 10 bases, with 15 bases between the two germline ends. This CDR3 is 12 amino acids long. The CDR3, as DNA: TGCAGTGCTAGTAGGGCCTCCAAGAACCAGTACTTC. Its protein product is CSASRASKNQYF.

This clonotype showed up just a few times. The V call is TRBV19, the J call TRBJ1-3; D is perhaps TRBD1 (6 bases). Germline CDR1 and CDR2: LNHDA and SQIVND (reference sequence). V lost 5 bases and J 0 bases, leaving 11 bases between the germline ends. The CDR3 contains 15 residues. CDR3 in DNA: TGTGCCAGTAGTGCTATGGACAGCTCTGGAAACACCATATATTTT. Encoded protein: CASSAMDSSGNTIYF.

This clonotype was seen ten or more times. V is TRBV20-1 and J is TRBJ1-1; perhaps TRBD1 as D (5 bases). This CDR3 comprises 14 residues. Germline V gives CDR1 DFQATT, CDR2 SNEGSKA (reference sequence). V was clipped by 6 bases and J by 3 bases, with 17 bases between them. CDR3 in amino acids: CSAPRAGLDTEAFF. The CDR3 bases are TGCAGTGCCCCCAGGGCGGGTCTGGACACTGAAGCTTTCTTT.

This clonotype was counted ten times or more. The J gene is TRBJ2-7, the V gene TRBV7-9; no clear D gene. This CDR3 has 15 residues. Germline CDR1 reads SEHNR; CDR2 reads FQNEAQ (reference sequence). With 5 bases removed from V and 0 bases from J, the gap between germline ends came to 14 bases. The CDR3 DNA is TGTGCCAGCAGCCCACCGGCGACACTCTCCTACGAGCAGTACTTC. This translates into CASSPPATLSYEQYF.

The table lists this clonotype with many counts. V usage is TRBV4-1 and J usage is TRBJ2-7; D gene uncertain. The ends were cut back, 1 base at V and 2 bases at J, with 9 bases in the middle. Germline V gene lookup returns CDR1 MGHRA and CDR2 YSYEKL. This CDR3 comprises 14 residues. The chain's CDR3 is CASSQGAGTYEQYF. The CDR3, as DNA: TGCGCCAGCAGCCAAGGTGCTGGGACCTACGAGCAGTACTTC.

This clonotype showed up many times. The V call is TRBV6-5, the J call TRBJ1-5, with D possibly TRBD1 on 6 matching bases. The CDR3 is 14 residues long. Per germline, CDR1 MNHEY and CDR2 SVGAGI. V gave up 0 bases and J gave up 6 bases, with 9 bases separating them. CDR3 nucleotides: TGTGCCAGCAGTTACTCAGGGGGTGGTCAGCCCCAGCATTTT. This sequence encodes CASSYSGGGQPQHF.

This clonotype was picked up many times. CDR3 sequence: CASSKEVSQPQHF. CDR3 in DNA: TGTGCCAGCAGTAAGGAGGTTAGTCAGCCCCAGCATTTT. The chain uses TRBV12-3 or TRBV12-4 and TRBJ1-5; no clear D. V was clipped by 5 bases and J by 6 bases, with 11 bases between them. The CDR3 extends over 13 amino acids.

Many counts were recorded for this clonotype. The CDR3: CASSVEWTGRTGELFF. The CDR3 nucleotides are TGTGCCAGCAGTGTTGAGTGGACAGGGCGGACCGGGGAGCTGTTTTTT. The chain employs TRBV6-1 and TRBJ2-2, with 8 bases aligning to TRBD1. This CDR3 is 16 amino acids long. J gave up 5 bases and V 4 bases, and 9 bases lay outside the gene matches. Germline CDR1 is MNHNS and CDR2 is SASEGT.

This clonotype has a count of ten or more. This chain links TRBV28 with TRBJ2-5, with D hard to call. The ends were cut back, 7 bases at V and 9 bases at J, with 27 bases in the middle. The CDR3 is made up of 16 amino acids. In germline, CDR1 is MDHEN, CDR2 SYDVKM. The chain's CDR3 is CASTPGVADNLVAQYF. CDR3 DNA sequence: TGTGCCAGCACCCCTGGGGTGGCAGATAATTTGGTGGCCCAGTACTTC.

This clonotype was seen at least ten times. The CDR3 loop reads CASRAGVDYQPQHF. The CDR3 DNA sequence: TGTGCCAGCAGGGCAGGGGTAGATTATCAGCCCCAGCATTTT. The V call is TRBV2, the J call TRBJ1-5, with D maybe TRBD1 (6 bases). The V gene lost 6 bases and the J gene lost 5 bases, with 14 bases spanning the gap. The CDR3 extends over 14 amino acids. Germline CDR1 SNHLY, CDR2 FYNNEI.

The genes are TRBV12-3 or TRBV12-4 and TRBJ1-1; TRBD1 is a possible D gene (6 bases). The CDR3 has 13 residues. The V and J ends lost 4 bases and 4 bases respectively, with 10 bases between them. The CDR3 nucleotides are TGTGCCAGCAGTTGTACAGGGTGCACTGAAGCTTTCTTT. Translating it yields CASSCTGCTEAFF.

This clonotype occurred many times. The chain combines TRBV5-1 with TRBJ1-1; a weak D match, TRBD1 (5 bases). V was shortened by 7 bases and J by 0 bases, with 10 bases between the two germline ends. The CDR3 runs 13 residues. The germline CDR1 and CDR2 sequences are SGHRS and YFSETQ. CDR3 region: CASQDILNTEAFF. The CDR3 coding sequence is TGCGCCAGCCAGGACATACTGAACACTGAAGCTTTCTTT.

The gene calls are TRBV6-5 and TRBJ1-1, with D unresolved. V lost 2 bases to trimming and J lost 3 bases, with 10 bases between them. Germline V gene sequence: CDR1 MNHEY, CDR2 SVGAGI. The CDR3 spans 14 residues. The CDR3 spells CASSYHDIDTEAFF. The DNA for the CDR3 is TGTGCCAGCAGTTACCATGACATCGACACTGAAGCTTTCTTT.

This clonotype occurred many times. This chain joins TRBV2 and TRBJ2-1, with D perhaps assigned TRBD1 or TRBD2 (6 bases each). Germline V lookup: CDR1 SNHLY, CDR2 FYNNEI. The CDR3 is 17 residues long. The V gene lost 6 bases and the J gene lost 0 bases, with 18 bases spanning the gap. The CDR3 DNA reads as TGTGCCAGCAGGGGACAACTAGCCGCGAGCTCCTACAATGAGCAGTTCTTC. Residues: CASRGQLAASSYNEQFF.

This clonotype occurred many times. The rearrangement links TRBV12-3 or TRBV12-4 to TRBJ1-1; D is perhaps TRBD1 (6 bases). The ends were cut back, 0 bases at V and 1 base at J, with 9 bases in the middle. This CDR3 comprises 15 residues. CDR3 in DNA: TGTGCCAGCAGTTTAGCTCAGGGGACGAACACTGAAGCTTTCTTT. Residues: CASSLAQGTNTEAFF.

This clonotype has ten or more counts. The gene calls are TRBV12-3 or TRBV12-4 and TRBJ2-7, with D unclear. The CDR3 consists of 14 residues. V dropped 5 bases and J dropped 1 base, with 12 bases sitting between them. CDR3 sequence reads: CASSPAFLSYEQYF. CDR3 nucleotide sequence: TGTGCCAGCAGTCCAGCGTTCTTATCCTACGAGCAGTACTTC.

This clonotype was found a few times. The genes are TRBV28 and TRBJ1-2; possibly TRBD1 for D (5 bases). From germline, CDR1 is MDHEN and CDR2 SYDVKM. The CDR3 covers 14 residues. V lost 1 base, J lost 4 bases, and 10 bases lay in between. CDR3 DNA: TGTGCCAGCAGTTTATCTGGGGCCCCCTATGGCTACACCTTC. As protein: CASSLSGAPYGYTF.

This clonotype has ten or more counts. The V and J genes are TRBV19 and TRBJ1-5, with 9 positions matching TRBD1. The J segment lost 11 bases and the V segment lost 5 bases, leaving 19 bases of the junction unmatched. The V gene's germline CDR1 is LNHDA and CDR2 SQIVND (reference sequence). There are 17 residues in the CDR3. CDR3 residues: CASSSPGQGPRGSAQHF. The CDR3, as DNA: TGTGCCAGTAGTTCCCCGGGACAGGGCCCGAGGGGTTCGGCCCAGCATTTT.

This clonotype has only a few counts. This chain joins TRBV24-1 and TRBJ2-3; TRBD2 might be the D (6 bases). The V gene lost 4 bases and the J gene lost 8 bases, with 18 bases spanning the gap. The CDR3 sequence is 15 residues long. CDR1 KGHDR and CDR2 SFDVKD come from the germline V gene. The CDR3 nucleotides read TGTGCCACCAGTGACCACGGGGCGGGAAAGGGTACGCAGTATTTT. It translates to CATSDHGAGKGTQYF.

V gene TRBV20-1 combines with J gene TRBJ1-1, with TRBD1 matching 12 bases. V dropped 6 bases and J dropped 5; count of bases not matched to a gene: 10. The germline V gene encodes CDR1 DFQATT and CDR2 SNEGSKA (reference sequence). The CDR3 has 15 residues. The CDR3 DNA sequence: TGCAGTGCCGCGGGACAGGGGGCGCTTCGGACTGAAGCTTTCTTT. Its protein product is CSAAGQGALRTEAFF.

In its sample, this clonotype was seen many times. The chain links TRBV27 to TRBJ2-5; 9 positions agree with TRBD2. This CDR3 contains 13 residues. The J segment lost 6 bases and the V segment lost 10 bases, leaving 9 bases of the junction unmatched. Looked up from germline, CDR1 is MNHEY and CDR2 is SMNVEV (reference sequence). CDR3 sequence (DNA): TGTGCCACCAGGGTAGCGGGAGTTAAGACCCAGTACTTC. This encodes CATRVAGVKTQYF.

The rearrangement links TRBV28 to TRBJ2-7; 7 bases are a match to TRBD1. Germline CDR1 MDHEN, CDR2 SYDVKM. V trimming: 2 bases; J trimming: 4 bases; junction bases outside the gene matches: 17. The CDR3 consists of 18 residues. The CDR3 loop reads CASSLDRERVSGIYEQYF. The CDR3 bases are TGTGCCAGCAGTTTAGACAGGGAACGGGTCTCGGGAATTTACGAGCAGTACTTC.

The gene calls are TRBV28 and TRBJ2-5; 10 nucleotides agree with TRBD2. The CDR3 is made up of 14 amino acids. The V gene end was trimmed by 2 bases and the J gene end by 9 bases; junction bases not matched to a gene: 6. The V gene's germline CDR1 is MDHEN and CDR2 SYDVKM. CDR3: CASSLGLAEGSQYF. The CDR3, as DNA: TGTGCCAGCAGTTTAGGACTAGCGGAGGGGTCCCAGTACTTC.